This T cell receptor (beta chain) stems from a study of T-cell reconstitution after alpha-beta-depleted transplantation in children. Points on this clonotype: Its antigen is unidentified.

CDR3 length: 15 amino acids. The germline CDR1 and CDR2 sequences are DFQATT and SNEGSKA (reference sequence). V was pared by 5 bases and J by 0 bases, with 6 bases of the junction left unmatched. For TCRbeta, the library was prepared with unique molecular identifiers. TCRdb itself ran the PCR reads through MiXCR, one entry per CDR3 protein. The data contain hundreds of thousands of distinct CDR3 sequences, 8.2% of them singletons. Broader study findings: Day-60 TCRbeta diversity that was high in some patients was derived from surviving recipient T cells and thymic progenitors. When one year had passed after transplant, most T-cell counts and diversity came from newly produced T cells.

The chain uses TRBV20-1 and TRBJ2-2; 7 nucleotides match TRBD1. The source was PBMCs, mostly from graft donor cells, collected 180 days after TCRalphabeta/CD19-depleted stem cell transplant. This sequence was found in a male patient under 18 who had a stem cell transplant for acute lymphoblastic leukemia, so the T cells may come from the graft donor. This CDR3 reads CSAPRTGPNTGELFF. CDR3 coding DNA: TGCAGTGCTCCCAGGACAGGACCGAACACCGGGGAGCTGTTTTTT.